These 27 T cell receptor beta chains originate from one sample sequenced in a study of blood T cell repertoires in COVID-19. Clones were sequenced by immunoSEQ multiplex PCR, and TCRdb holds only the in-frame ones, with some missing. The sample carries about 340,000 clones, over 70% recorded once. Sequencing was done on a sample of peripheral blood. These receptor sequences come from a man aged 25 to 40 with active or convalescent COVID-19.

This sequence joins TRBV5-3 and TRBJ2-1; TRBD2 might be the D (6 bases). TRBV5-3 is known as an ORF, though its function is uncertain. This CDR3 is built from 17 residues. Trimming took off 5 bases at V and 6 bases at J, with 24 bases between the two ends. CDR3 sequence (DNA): TGTGCCAGAAGGCCCGACACCCTAGCGAGTGGTGGCAATGAGCAGTTCTTC. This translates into CARRPDTLASGGNEQFF.

CDR3 sequence: CASTLRTGVGEKLFF. For the CDR3, the DNA is TGTGCCAGCACCCTCCGGACAGGGGTGGGTGAAAAACTGTTTTTT. The rearrangement joins TRBV28 to TRBJ1-4; TRBD1 aligns across 9 bases. The ends lost 7 bases at V and 7 bases at J; junction bases unmatched: 10. The CDR3 runs to 15 residues. In germline, CDR1 is MDHEN, CDR2 SYDVKM.

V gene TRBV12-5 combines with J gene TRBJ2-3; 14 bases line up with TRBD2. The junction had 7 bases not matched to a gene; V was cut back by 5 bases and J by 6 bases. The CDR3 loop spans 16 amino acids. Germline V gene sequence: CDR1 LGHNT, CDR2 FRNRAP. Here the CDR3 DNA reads TGTGCTAGTGGTCTGACTAGCGGGAGGGCGGGGGATACGCAGTATTTT. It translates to CASGLTSGRAGDTQYF.

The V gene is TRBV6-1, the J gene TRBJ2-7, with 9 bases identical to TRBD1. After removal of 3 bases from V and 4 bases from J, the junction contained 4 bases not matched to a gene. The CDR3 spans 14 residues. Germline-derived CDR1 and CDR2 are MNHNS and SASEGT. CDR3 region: CASSDGQGFYEQYF. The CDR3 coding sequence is TGTGCCAGCAGTGATGGACAGGGGTTTTACGAGCAGTACTTC.

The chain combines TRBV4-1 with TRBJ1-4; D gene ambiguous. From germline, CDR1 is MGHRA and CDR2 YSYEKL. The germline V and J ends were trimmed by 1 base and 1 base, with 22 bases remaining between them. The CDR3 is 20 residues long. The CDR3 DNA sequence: TGCGCCAGCAGCCAAGGCCCTTACCTGTTGCAAGGGAGAACTAATGAAAAACTGTTTTTT. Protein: CASSQGPYLLQGRTNEKLFF.

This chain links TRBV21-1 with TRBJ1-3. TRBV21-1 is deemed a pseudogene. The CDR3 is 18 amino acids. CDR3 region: CASSKEGGGRLSGNTIYF. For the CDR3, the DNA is TGTGCCAGCAGCAAGGAGGGCGGGGGCAGGTTATCTGGAAACACCATATATTTT.

CDR3 coding DNA: TGCGCCAGCAGCCAAGGAGTCGGGGAGAGCACCGGGGAGCTGTTTTTT. Its translation is CASSQGVGESTGELFF. The chain employs TRBV4-1 and TRBJ2-2, with a possible D match to TRBD2 (5 bases). Germline CDR1 and CDR2: MGHRA and YSYEKL. This CDR3 is built from 16 residues. Trimming stripped 1 base from V and 4 bases from J, with 13 bases between.

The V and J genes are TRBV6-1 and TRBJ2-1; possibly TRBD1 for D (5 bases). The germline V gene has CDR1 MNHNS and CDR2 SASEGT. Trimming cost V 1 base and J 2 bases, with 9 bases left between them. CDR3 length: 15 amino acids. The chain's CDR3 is CASSEGLQAYNEQFF. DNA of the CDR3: TGTGCCAGCAGTGAAGGATTACAGGCCTACAATGAGCAGTTCTTC.

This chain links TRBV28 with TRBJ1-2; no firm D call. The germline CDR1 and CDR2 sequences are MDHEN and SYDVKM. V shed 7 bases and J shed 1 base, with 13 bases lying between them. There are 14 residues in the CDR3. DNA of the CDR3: TGTGCCAGCACCATCCCCCGGGGTAACTATGGCTACACCTTC. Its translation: CASTIPRGNYGYTF.

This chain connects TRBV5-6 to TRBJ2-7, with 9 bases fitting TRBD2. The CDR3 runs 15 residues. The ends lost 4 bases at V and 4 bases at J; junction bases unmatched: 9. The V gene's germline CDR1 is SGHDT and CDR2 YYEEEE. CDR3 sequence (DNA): TGTGCCAGCAGCCCGCGGCGGCGGGGGGGATACGAGCAGTACTTC. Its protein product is CASSPRRRGGYEQYF.

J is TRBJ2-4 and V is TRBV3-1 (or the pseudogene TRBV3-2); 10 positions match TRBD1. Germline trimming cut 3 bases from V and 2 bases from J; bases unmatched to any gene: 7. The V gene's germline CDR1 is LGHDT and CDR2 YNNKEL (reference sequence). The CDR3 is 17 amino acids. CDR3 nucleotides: TGTGCCAGCAGCCAGGACGACAGGGGGCGTCCCAAAAACATTCAGTACTTC. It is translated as CASSQDDRGRPKNIQYF.

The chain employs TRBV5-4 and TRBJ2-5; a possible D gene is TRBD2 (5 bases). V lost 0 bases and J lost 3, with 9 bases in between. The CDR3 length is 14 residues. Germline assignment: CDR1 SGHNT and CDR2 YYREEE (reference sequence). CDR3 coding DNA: TGTGCCAGCAGCTTGGAGCCAGCGGAAGAGACCCAGTACTTC. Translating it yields CASSLEPAEETQYF.

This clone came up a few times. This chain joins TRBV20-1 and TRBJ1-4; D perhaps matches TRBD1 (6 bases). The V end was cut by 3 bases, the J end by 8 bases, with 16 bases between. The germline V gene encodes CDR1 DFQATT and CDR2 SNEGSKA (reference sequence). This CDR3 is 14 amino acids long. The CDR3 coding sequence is TGCAGTGCTAGTGGGGGGCAGAATAGGGAAAAACTGTTTTTT. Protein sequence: CSASGGQNREKLFF.

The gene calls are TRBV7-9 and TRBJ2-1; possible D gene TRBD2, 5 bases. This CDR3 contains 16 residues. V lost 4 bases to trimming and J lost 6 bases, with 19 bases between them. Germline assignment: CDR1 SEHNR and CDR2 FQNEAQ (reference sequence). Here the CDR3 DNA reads TGTGCCAGCAGCTCCCCGACCGGGATCAGTGCCAATGAGCAGTTCTTC. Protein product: CASSSPTGISANEQFF. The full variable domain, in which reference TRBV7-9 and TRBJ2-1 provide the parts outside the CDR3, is DTGVSQNPRHKITKRGQNVTFRCDPISEHNRLYWYRQTLGQGPEFLTYFQNEAQLEKSRLLSDRFSAERPKGSFSTLEIQRTEQGDSAMYLCASSSPTGISANEQFFGPGTRLTVL.

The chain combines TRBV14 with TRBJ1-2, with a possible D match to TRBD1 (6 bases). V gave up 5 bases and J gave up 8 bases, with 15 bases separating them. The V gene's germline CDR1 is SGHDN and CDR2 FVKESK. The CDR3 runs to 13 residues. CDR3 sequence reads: CASSYVRGTGYTF. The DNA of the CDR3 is TGTGCCAGCAGCTACGTCAGGGGTACCGGCTACACCTTC.

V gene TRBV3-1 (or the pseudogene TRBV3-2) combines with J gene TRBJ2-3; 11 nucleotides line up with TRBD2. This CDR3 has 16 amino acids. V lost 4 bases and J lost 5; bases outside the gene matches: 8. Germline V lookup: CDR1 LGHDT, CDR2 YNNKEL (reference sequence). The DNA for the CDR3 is TGTGCCAGCAGCCCCCAACTAGCGGGGGAGGGAGATACGCAGTATTTT. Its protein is CASSPQLAGEGDTQYF.

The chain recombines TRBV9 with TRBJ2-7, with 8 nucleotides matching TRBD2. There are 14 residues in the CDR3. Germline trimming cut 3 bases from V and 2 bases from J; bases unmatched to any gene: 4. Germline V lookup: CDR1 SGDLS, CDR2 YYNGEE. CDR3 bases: TGTGCCAGCAGCGCGAGCGGGGGCACCTACGAGCAGTACTTC. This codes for CASSASGGTYEQYF.

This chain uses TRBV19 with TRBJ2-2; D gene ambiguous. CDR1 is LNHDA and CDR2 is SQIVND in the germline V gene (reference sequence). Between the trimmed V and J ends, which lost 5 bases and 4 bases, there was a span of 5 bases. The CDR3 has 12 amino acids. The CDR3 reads CASSPRTGELFF. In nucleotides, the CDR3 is TGTGCCAGTAGTCCCCGCACCGGGGAGCTGTTTTTT.

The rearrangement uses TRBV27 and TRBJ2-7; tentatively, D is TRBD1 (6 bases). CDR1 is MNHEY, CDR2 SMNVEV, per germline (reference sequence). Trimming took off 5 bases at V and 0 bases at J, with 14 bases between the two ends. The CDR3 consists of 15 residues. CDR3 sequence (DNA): TGTGCCAGCAGTCACCAATTGGACAGCTCCTACGAGCAGTACTTC. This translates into CASSHQLDSSYEQYF.

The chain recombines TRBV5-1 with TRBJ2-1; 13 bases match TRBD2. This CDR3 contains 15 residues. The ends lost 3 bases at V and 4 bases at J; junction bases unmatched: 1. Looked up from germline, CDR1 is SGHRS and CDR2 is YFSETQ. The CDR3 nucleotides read TGCGCCAGCAGCTCGACTAGCGGGGGGTACAATGAGCAGTTCTTC. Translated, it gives CASSSTSGGYNEQFF.

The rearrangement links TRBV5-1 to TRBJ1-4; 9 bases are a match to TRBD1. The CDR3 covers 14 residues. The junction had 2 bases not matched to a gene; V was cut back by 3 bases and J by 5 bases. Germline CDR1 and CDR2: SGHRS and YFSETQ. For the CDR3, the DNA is TGCGCCAGCAGCTACGGGACAGGGAATGAAAAACTGTTTTTT. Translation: CASSYGTGNEKLFF.

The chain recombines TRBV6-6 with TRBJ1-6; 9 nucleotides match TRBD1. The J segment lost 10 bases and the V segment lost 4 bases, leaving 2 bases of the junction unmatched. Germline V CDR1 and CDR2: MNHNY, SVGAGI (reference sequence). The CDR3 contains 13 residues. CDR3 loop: CASSWDRESPLHF. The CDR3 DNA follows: TGTGCCAGCAGTTGGGACAGGGAATCACCCCTCCACTTT.

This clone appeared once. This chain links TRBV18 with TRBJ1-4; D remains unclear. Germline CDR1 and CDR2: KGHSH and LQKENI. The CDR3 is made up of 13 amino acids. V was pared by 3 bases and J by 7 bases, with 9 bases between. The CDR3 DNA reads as TGTGCCAGCTCACCGAACGGGATTGAAAAACTGTTTTTT. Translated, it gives CASSPNGIEKLFF.

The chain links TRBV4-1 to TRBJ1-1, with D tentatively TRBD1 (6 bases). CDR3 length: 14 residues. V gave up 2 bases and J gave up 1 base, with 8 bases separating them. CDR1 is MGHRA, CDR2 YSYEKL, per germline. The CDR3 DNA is TGCGCCAGCAGCCAATTGGGACAGAACACTGAAGCTTTCTTT. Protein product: CASSQLGQNTEAFF.

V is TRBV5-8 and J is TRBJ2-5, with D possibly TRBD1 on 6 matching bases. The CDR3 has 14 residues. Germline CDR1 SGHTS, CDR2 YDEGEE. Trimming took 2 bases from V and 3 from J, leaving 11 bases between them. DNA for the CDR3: TGTGCCAGCAGCTTAGCGGACAGTAAAGAGACCCAGTACTTC. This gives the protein CASSLADSKETQYF.

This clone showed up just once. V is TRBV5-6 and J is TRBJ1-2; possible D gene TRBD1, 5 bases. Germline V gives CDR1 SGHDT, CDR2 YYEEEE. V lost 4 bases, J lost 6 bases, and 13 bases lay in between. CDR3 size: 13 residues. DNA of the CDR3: TGTGCCAGCAGCCCCCCGGGGGTACATGGCTACACCTTC. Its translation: CASSPPGVHGYTF.

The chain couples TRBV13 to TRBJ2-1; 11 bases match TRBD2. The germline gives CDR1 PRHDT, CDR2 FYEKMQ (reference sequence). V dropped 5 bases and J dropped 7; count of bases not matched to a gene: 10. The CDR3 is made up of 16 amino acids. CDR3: CASSLPTSGEVNEQFF. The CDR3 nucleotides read TGTGCCAGCAGCCTCCCGACTAGCGGGGAGGTGAATGAGCAGTTCTTC.